Shown below are 19 T cell receptor beta chains from a single sample sequenced in a study of CD8 T cells in Susac syndrome. RNA, at about 0.45 to 1 ug, was reverse transcribed with random hexamers. TCRdb processed the immunoSEQ multiplex PCR reads anew with MiXCR; each CDR3 protein has one entry. This repertoire shows about 120,000 distinct CDR3 sequences, less than 95% found once; its top ten account for 0.095% to 0.1%. Sample: CD4+ T cells from PBMCs. Every receptor here comes from a human donor in good health.

This chain links TRBV23-1 with TRBJ2-7; maybe TRBD1 (5 bases). TRBV23-1 counts as an open reading frame of uncertain function. The CDR3 runs 15 residues. Between the trimmed V and J ends, which lost 4 bases and 0 bases, there was a span of 13 bases. CDR3 sequence (DNA): TGCGCCAGCAGTCCGCAAGGGGCCCGCTCCTACGAGCAGTACTTC. This translates into CASSPQGARSYEQYF.

This chain links TRBV11-2 with TRBJ2-4; TRBD2 matches 7 bases. There are 13 residues in the CDR3. With 6 bases clipped from V and 7 bases from J, the junction kept 6 bases outside the gene matches. Germline-derived CDR1 and CDR2 are SGHAT and FQNNGV. Here the CDR3 DNA reads TGTGCCAGCAGTGGACTAGTCGAGAACATTCAGTACTTC. It translates to CASSGLVENIQYF. The whole variable domain, remainder taken from reference TRBV11-2 and TRBJ2-4, is EAGVAQSPRYKIIEKRQSVAFWCNPISGHATLYWYQQILGQGPKLLIQFQNNGVVDDSQLPKDRFSAERLKGVDSTLKIQPAKLEDSAVYLCASSGLVENIQYFGAGTRLSVL.

The chain uses TRBV6-2 or TRBV6-3 and TRBJ1-2, with 7 positions matching TRBD1. Germline CDR1 MNHEY, CDR2 SVGEGT. V trimming: 2 bases; J trimming: 0 bases; junction bases outside the gene matches: 6. CDR3 size: 16 residues. The chain's CDR3 is CASSYPDRTTNYGYTF. Here the CDR3 DNA reads TGTGCCAGCAGTTACCCGGACAGGACGACTAACTATGGCTACACCTTC.

CDR3 DNA sequence: TGTGCTAGTGGTGCCACGGCTGCAAACACCATATATTTT. Translated: CASGATAANTIYF. The rearrangement uses TRBV12-5 and TRBJ1-3; D ambiguous. The V and J ends lost 5 bases and 6 bases respectively, with 11 bases between them. There are 13 residues in the CDR3. From germline, CDR1 is LGHNT and CDR2 FRNRAP.

The J gene is TRBJ2-5, the V gene TRBV14; the D is unclear. V was trimmed by 7 bases and J by 6 bases, leaving 6 bases between them. This CDR3 region has 10 residues. Germline V CDR1 and CDR2: SGHDN, FVKESK. The CDR3 DNA sequence: TGTGCCAGCATGGCACAGACCCAGTACTTC. Residues: CASMAQTQYF.

V and J are TRBV19 and TRBJ1-2, with a weak D call TRBD1 (6 bases). The germline V and J ends were trimmed by 6 bases and 4 bases, with 18 bases remaining between them. Germline V gene sequence: CDR1 LNHDA, CDR2 SQIVND (reference sequence). The CDR3 runs 15 residues. The CDR3: CASSELLRDTYGYTF. DNA for the CDR3: TGTGCCAGTAGCGAACTCCTCCGGGACACCTATGGCTACACCTTC. The whole variable domain, filled in from reference TRBV19 and TRBJ1-2, reads DGGITQSPKYLFRKEGQNVTLSCEQNLNHDAMYWYRQDPGQGLRLIYYSQIVNDFQKGDIAEGYSVSREKKESFPLTVTSAQKNPTAFYLCASSELLRDTYGYTFGSGTRLTVV.

CDR3 sequence reads: CASKNRDRGPSGAWETQYF. CDR3 DNA: TGTGCCAGCAAGAACCGGGACAGGGGGCCTAGCGGAGCGTGGGAGACCCAGTACTTC. The chain joins TRBV6-2 or TRBV6-3 to TRBJ2-5; 12 positions agree with TRBD1. The V gene's germline CDR1 is MNHEY and CDR2 SVGEGT. The CDR3 contains 19 residues. Trimming took 7 bases from V and 5 from J; bases not matched to a gene: 20.

The chain joins TRBV6-6 to TRBJ2-3, with 7 bases matching TRBD1. V dropped 2 bases and J dropped 1; count of bases not matched to a gene: 0. CDR3 size: 14 residues. Germline CDR1 and CDR2: MNHNY and SVGAGI (reference sequence). This chain's CDR3 is CASSYGQGTDTQYF. The CDR3 bases are TGTGCCAGCAGTTACGGACAGGGCACAGATACGCAGTATTTT.

The DNA of the CDR3 is TGTGCCAGCAGCCTGGGGGGAGCCAGCTCCTACAATGAGCAGTTCTTC. Its protein is CASSLGGASSYNEQFF. This rearrangement joins TRBV5-4 to TRBJ2-1, with D tentatively TRBD2 (6 bases). The ends were cut back, 4 bases at V and 0 bases at J, with 14 bases in the middle. CDR3 length: 16 residues. Germline CDR1 and CDR2: SGHNT and YYREEE (reference sequence).

For the CDR3, the DNA is TGCGCCAGACCCCGGGACTCCAGGCAGTTCTTC. Translation gives CARPRDSRQFF. This chain links TRBV10-1 with TRBJ2-1; D might be TRBD2 (6 bases). V lost 9 bases and J 12 bases, leaving 15 bases between the germline ends. The germline CDR1 and CDR2 sequences are WNHNN and SYGVQD (reference sequence). The CDR3 has 11 residues.

V and J are TRBV10-3 and TRBJ1-3; D gene unclear. This CDR3 comprises 15 residues. Germline V gives CDR1 ENHRY, CDR2 SYGVKD. V shed 3 bases and J shed 3 bases, with 12 bases lying between them. The CDR3 sequence is CAISDSAVGGNTIYF. The CDR3 DNA follows: TGTGCCATCAGTGACTCGGCAGTGGGTGGAAACACCATATATTTT.

The chain joins TRBV3-1 to TRBJ2-5; TRBD2 agrees at 8 bases. Germline V CDR1 and CDR2: LGHDT, YNNKEL (reference sequence). With V trimmed by 6 bases and J by 5 bases, 8 bases remained unmatched. The CDR3 is 14 residues long. The CDR3 sequence is CASSQSGSPETQYF. CDR3 nucleotide sequence: TGTGCCAGCAGTCAAAGCGGGAGCCCCGAGACCCAGTACTTC.

The count of this clonotype is one. V is TRBV5-1 and J is TRBJ2-5, with D hard to call. V dropped 8 bases and J dropped 0 bases, with 11 bases sitting between them. This CDR3 has 13 residues. CDR1 SGHRS and CDR2 YFSETQ come from the germline V gene. The CDR3 bases are TGCGCCAGTGTAGAGATGTACCAAGAGACCCAGTACTTC. Residues: CASVEMYQETQYF. The full variable domain, rest sourced from reference TRBV5-1 and TRBJ2-5, is KAGVTQTPRYLIKTRGQQVTLSCSPISGHRSVSWYQQTPGQGLQFLFEYFSETQRNKGNFPGRFSGRQFSNSRSEMNVSTLELGDSALYLCASVEMYQETQYFGPGTRLLVL.

The V and J genes are TRBV11-2 and TRBJ1-1, with unresolved D. The germline V gene encodes CDR1 SGHAT and CDR2 FQNNGV. The ends were cut back, 2 bases at V and 4 bases at J, with 11 bases in the middle. The CDR3 is made up of 14 amino acids. The CDR3 DNA sequence: TGTGCCAGCAGCTTACACTCGGGAGCCACTGAAGCTTTCTTT. It translates to CASSLHSGATEAFF. Supplemented by reference TRBV11-2 and TRBJ1-1, the full variable domain reads EAGVAQSPRYKIIEKRQSVAFWCNPISGHATLYWYQQILGQGPKLLIQFQNNGVVDDSQLPKDRFSAERLKGVDSTLKIQPAKLEDSAVYLCASSLHSGATEAFFGQGTRLTVV.

This clonotype has a single count. The rearrangement uses TRBV27 and TRBJ1-6, with TRBD1 identical over 7 bases. CDR1 is MNHEY, CDR2 SMNVEV, per germline (reference sequence). This CDR3 has 13 amino acids. V was clipped by 11 bases and J by 9 bases; unmatched bases: 10. The CDR3 here is CASRGRGSSPLHF. The CDR3 coding sequence is TGTGCCTCTCGGGGCAGGGGGAGTTCACCCCTCCACTTT.

The V and J genes are TRBV29-1 and TRBJ2-1; 10 bases agree with TRBD1. J was trimmed by 1 base and V by 4 bases; bases with no gene match: 10. Looked up from germline, CDR1 is SQVTM and CDR2 is ANQGSEA. The CDR3 is 17 residues long. CDR3 in amino acids: CSVATSSGQGSYNEQFF. In nucleotides, the CDR3 is TGCAGCGTTGCAACCTCGTCGGGACAGGGGTCCTACAATGAGCAGTTCTTC.

The V call is TRBV10-3, the J call TRBJ2-7, with 8 bases matching TRBD1. The J segment lost 5 bases and the V segment lost 6 bases, leaving 3 bases of the junction unmatched. Germline V gene lookup returns CDR1 ENHRY and CDR2 SYGVKD. This CDR3 is 12 amino acids long. The CDR3 spells CAIRGTGDEQYF. In DNA form, the CDR3 reads TGTGCCATCAGAGGGACAGGTGACGAGCAGTACTTC.

The chain links TRBV2 to TRBJ2-1; D gene unclear. The CDR3 has 13 residues. Germline-derived CDR1 and CDR2 are SNHLY and FYNNEI. V was cut by 6 bases and J by 2 bases, with 8 bases left in between. The CDR3 nucleotides read TGTGCCAGCAGACTGGACGCCTACAATGAGCAGTTCTTC. It specifies CASRLDAYNEQFF. Full variable domain (outside the CDR3, taken from reference TRBV2 and TRBJ2-1): EPEVTQTPSHQVTQMGQEVILRCVPISNHLYFYWYRQILGQKVEFLVSFYNNEISEKSEIFDDQFSVERPDGSNFTLKIRSTKLEDSAMYFCASRLDAYNEQFFGPGTRLTVL.

This chain links TRBV27 with TRBJ2-2, with D perhaps matching TRBD2 (5 bases). This CDR3 spans 15 amino acids. The V end lost 3 bases, the J end lost 4 bases, and 12 bases lay between the germline ends. Per germline, CDR1 MNHEY and CDR2 SMNVEV (reference sequence). The CDR3 nucleotides are TGTGCCAGCAGTTTTACGGGGAAGGGCACCGGGGAGCTGTTTTTT. Residues: CASSFTGKGTGELFF.